What follows are 7 T cell receptor beta chains derived from one specimen sequenced in a study of low-dose radiotherapy and immunotherapy resistance in tumors. Gene-specific TRAV and TRBV primers were used for first-strand cDNA, covering alpha and beta chains. The authors amplified TCRs for 20 to 25 PCR cycles with a constant-region primer and a V-primer adapter. Each CDR3 protein gets one entry after TCRdb re-called the reads with MiXCR. The sample records 7,000 to 9,000 distinct CDR3 sequences, about 50% being singletons. The source is a human donor with advanced metastatic prostate, ovarian, gallbladder or colorectal cancer (not recorded which). This table probably holds off-target reads from a library built for another chain.

The chain carries TRBV20-1 and TRBJ2-3; 8 bases agree with TRBD2. CDR3 length: 14 residues. V was pared by 6 bases and J by 2 bases, with 7 bases of the junction left unmatched. The germline V gene encodes CDR1 DFQATT and CDR2 SNEGSKA (reference sequence). The CDR3 loop reads CSAERGGITDTQYF. In nucleotides, the CDR3 is TGCAGTGCCGAACGGGGGGGGATCACAGATACGCAGTATTTT.

This clonotype showed up just a few times. The rearrangement links TRBV14 to TRBJ1-4; D may be TRBD1 (5 bases). CDR3 length: 12 residues. V dropped 4 bases and J dropped 16 bases, with 16 bases sitting between them. Germline lookup yields CDR1 SGHDN and CDR2 FVKESK. Written as DNA, the CDR3 is TGTGCCAGCAGCCTCGGGGCCGGGTCCGCGTTTTTT. The encoded protein is CASSLGAGSAFF.

This clonotype was picked up a small number of times. V is TRBV5-5 and J is TRBJ2-7; D is unresolved. Trimming pared 3 bases from V and 0 bases from J, leaving 13 bases between. CDR1 is SGHKS, CDR2 YYEKEE, per germline (reference sequence). CDR3 length: 15 residues. The DNA for the CDR3 is TGTGCCAGCAGCTCGGTTGACCGTTCCTCCTACGAGCAGTACTTC. The encoded protein is CASSSVDRSSYEQYF.

This clonotype was seen only a few times. V and J are TRBV5-4 and TRBJ2-3; TRBD1 matches at 9 bases. CDR1 SGHNT and CDR2 YYREEE come from the germline V gene (reference sequence). The length of the CDR3 is 14 residues. V lost 4 bases to trimming and J lost 5 bases; unmatched junction nucleotides: 5. CDR3 in amino acids: CASSLQGAEDTQYF. CDR3 nucleotides: TGTGCCAGCAGCCTACAGGGGGCGGAAGATACGCAGTATTTT.

This clonotype was picked up a small number of times. V gene TRBV27 combines with J gene TRBJ2-1; 11 positions match TRBD1. Losses at the gene ends were 4 bases for V and 6 bases for J; bases not matched to a gene: 5. The CDR3 consists of 15 residues. In germline, CDR1 is MNHEY, CDR2 SMNVEV (reference sequence). The CDR3 DNA is TGTGCCAGCAGTTCCGGGACAGGGGGTTTCAATGAGCAGTTCTTC. Its translation: CASSSGTGGFNEQFF.

The chain carries TRBV5-8 and TRBJ1-1, with D perhaps matching TRBD1 (5 bases). Germline loops: CDR1 SGHTS, CDR2 YDEGEE. V was shortened by 7 bases and J by 3 bases, with 16 bases between the two germline ends. This CDR3 has 14 residues. CDR3 coding DNA: TGTGCCAGCCAGCGTCGGGACGGTTACACTGAAGCTTTCTTT. It is translated as CASQRRDGYTEAFF.

This CDR3 is CASSLRAGLNYEQYF. The CDR3, as DNA: TGTGCCAGCAGCTTAAGGGCAGGGTTAAACTACGAGCAGTACTTC. The chain uses TRBV7-8 and TRBJ2-7, with D perhaps matching TRBD1 (5 bases). The length of the CDR3 is 15 residues. Germline V lookup: CDR1 SGHVS, CDR2 FQNEAQ. Trimming removed 2 bases from V and 3 bases from J, with 14 bases in between.